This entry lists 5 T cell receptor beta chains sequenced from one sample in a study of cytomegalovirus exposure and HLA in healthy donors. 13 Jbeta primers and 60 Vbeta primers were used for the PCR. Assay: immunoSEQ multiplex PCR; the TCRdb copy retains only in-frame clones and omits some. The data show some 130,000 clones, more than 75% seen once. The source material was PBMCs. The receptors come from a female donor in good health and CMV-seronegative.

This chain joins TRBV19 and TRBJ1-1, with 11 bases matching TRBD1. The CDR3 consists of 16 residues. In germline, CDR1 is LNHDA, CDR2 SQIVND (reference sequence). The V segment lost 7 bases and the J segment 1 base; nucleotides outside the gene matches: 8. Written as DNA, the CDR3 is TGTGCCAGTACCCTCGGACAGGGGGCAGGGAACACTGAAGCTTTCTTT. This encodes CASTLGQGAGNTEAFF. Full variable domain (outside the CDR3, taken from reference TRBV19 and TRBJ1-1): DGGITQSPKYLFRKEGQNVTLSCEQNLNHDAMYWYRQDPGQGLRLIYYSQIVNDFQKGDIAEGYSVSREKKESFPLTVTSAQKNPTAFYLCASTLGQGAGNTEAFFGQGTRLTVV.

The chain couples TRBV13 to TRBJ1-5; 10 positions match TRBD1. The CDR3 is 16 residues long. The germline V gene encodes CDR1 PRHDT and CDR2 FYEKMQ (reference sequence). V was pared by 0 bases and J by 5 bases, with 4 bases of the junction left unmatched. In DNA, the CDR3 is TGTGCCAGCAGCTTAGGGACAGGGGGCGCGGATCAGCCCCAGCATTTT. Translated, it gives CASSLGTGGADQPQHF.

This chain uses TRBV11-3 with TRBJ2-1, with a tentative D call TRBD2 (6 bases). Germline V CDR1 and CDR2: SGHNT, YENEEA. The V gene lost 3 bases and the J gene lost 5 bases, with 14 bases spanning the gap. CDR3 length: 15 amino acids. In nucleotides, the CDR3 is TGTGCCAGCAGCTTGAGGGCTAGCGCTGACAATGAGCAGTTCTTC. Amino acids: CASSLRASADNEQFF.

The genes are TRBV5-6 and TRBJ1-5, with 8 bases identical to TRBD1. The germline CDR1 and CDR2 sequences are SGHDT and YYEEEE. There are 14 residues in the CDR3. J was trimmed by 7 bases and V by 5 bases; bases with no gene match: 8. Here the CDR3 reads CASRLAGGDQPQHF. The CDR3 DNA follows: TGTGCCAGCAGATTAGCAGGGGGCGACCAGCCCCAGCATTTT.

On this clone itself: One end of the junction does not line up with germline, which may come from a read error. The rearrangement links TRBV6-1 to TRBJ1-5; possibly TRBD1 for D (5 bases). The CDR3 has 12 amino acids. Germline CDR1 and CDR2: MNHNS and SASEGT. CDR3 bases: TGTGCCAGCAGTTCCGACAGTCAGGCCCAGCATTTT. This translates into CASSSDSQAQHF.